This T cell receptor beta chain was documented in a study of T cells in Graves' hyperthyroidism and ophthalmopathy (dated by TCRdb to the late 2010s). About the full investigation: Peripheral blood samples were taken at initial diagnosis, before any treatment was given. To identify TCR V-J signatures that set the groups apart, the researchers used a discovery cohort of about a hundred patients, made up of about 44 with Graves' ophthalmopathy and 57 with stable Graves' hyperthyroidism. An independent validation cohort of 18 to 20 hyperthyroidism patients and approximately 15 patients who later progressed to ophthalmopathy tested prospective prediction of ophthalmopathy. The roughly 91 discovery patients were randomly divided into training and test sets at a 7:3 ratio. In addition, the study compared T-cell repertoires in thyroid tissue and in blood from roughly six Graves' hyperthyroidism patients. Following sampling, methimazole starting at 30 mg daily was given to hyperthyroidism patients, and high-dose intravenous methylprednisolone was given to ophthalmopathy patients. The paper describes TCR Vbeta CDR3 sequencing of around 130 peripheral blood samples, made up of around 41 ophthalmopathy patients, some 76 hyperthyroidism patients and about 17 progressor patients. What the research found in general, with its limitations: In validation, progression to ophthalmopathy was predicted by the model with roughly 71% sensitivity and 72% to 80% specificity, a median of around 5.9 months before onset. Most expanded thyroid clonotypes (frequency above 0.001) were also detected in blood, suggesting blood repertoires may reflect thyroid immune responses. No statistical method was used to set the sample size in advance, and investigators knew the group allocation. In cross-validation, a model built on a 13 V-J signature told ophthalmopathy apart from stable hyperthyroidism with over 85% sensitivity and roughly 82% specificity, and in testing the same model reached 80%/75%.

Stable Graves' hyperthyroidism was defined as the absence of progression to ophthalmopathy over 18 months of follow-up. Hyperthyroidism patients were aged 18 to 65 years and newly diagnosed, with disease duration of less than 2 months. The study excluded patients with uncontrolled infections, other autoimmune diseases, pregnancy or lactation. Diagnoses were based on clinical symptoms, serum thyroxine and TRAb, thyroid ultrasound and orbital computed tomography. Ficoll-Paque density gradient centrifugation was used to isolate PBMCs from approximately 10 ml of fresh peripheral blood. Total RNA was extracted with Trizol reagent, and quality was checked on an Agilent 2100 Bioanalyzer. The TCR beta CDR3 regions were amplified from RNA transcripts. The TCR CDR3 was subjected to a first round of RT-PCR using the HTBI primer set and the Qiagen OneStep RT-PCR kit. The libraries were constructed in a second round of multiplex PCR and then size-selected and purified. Libraries were sequenced paired-end with 100 bp reads on an Illumina HiSeq2000. As for the authors' bioinformatics: SOAPnuke was used to process the raw data, throwing out any read that contained adapters or uncalled bases, had a mean Phred below 15, or lacked an exact constant-primer or identifier match. High-quality paired reads were merged with COPE v1.2.5, and unique nucleotide sequences were defined as clonotypes. Clonotypes were aligned to IMGT TRBV, TRBD and TRBJ reference segments using MiTCR v1.1. Analysis was restricted to V-J combinations with a frequency above 0.0001, which covered over 98% of repertoires. A TCS score was defined as the ratio of F50 (clonal expansion) to E x V (chaos), with BLOSUM62-based TCRdist applied between CDR3 peptides within each V-J. Welch's t-statistics and random forest reduced roughly 540 V-J features to under 15, which were used in a naive Bayes classifier (R e1071). TCRdb passed the public sequencing reads through fastp at Q25 and MiXCR, retaining productive beta sequences. One record per CDR3 amino acid sequence lists the most common genes and DNA. The V and J calls, along with clone size, are taken from TCRdb and not from the paper's own processing. The sample profile shows around 500,000 distinct CDR3 sequences; approximately 15% of them were found once. Jointly, the top ten make up roughly 13% of the sample.

V is pared back by 1 base and J by 10 bases, with 20 bases lying between the germline termini. The CDR3 holds 16 amino acids from the cysteine to the phenylalanine. Solely the CDR3 DNA is kept, with 48 bases framed from the first base. The germline V gene (reference sequence) provides CDR1 SGHAT and CDR2 FQDESV. There are many counts of this clonotype. It has no known antigen specificity. No base qualities exist here, and no much larger clone lies one base off it. The chain employs TRBV11-1 and TRBJ2-1, and TRBD1 may be the D gene, going by 6 matching bases. This TCR came from a woman aged 40 to 49 with Graves' hyperthyroidism. Sequenced material: blood. Here is the DNA: TGTGCCAGCAGCTTAGACGGATGGGGGCTGTCACGAGAGCAGTTCTTC. This gives the protein CASSLDGWGLSREQFF. Joined to the reference TRBV11-1 and TRBJ2-1 proteins, this CDR3 gives the full variable domain: EAEVAQSPRYKITEKSQAVAFWCDPISGHATLYWYRQILGQGPELLVQFQDESVVDDSQLPKDRFSAERLKGVDSTLKIQPAELGDSAMYLCASSLDGWGLSREQFFGPGTRLTVL.